This paragraph covers one T cell receptor beta chain sequence. Its antigen target is currently unknown. Per-base quality was not reported, and no clone a single base away is much larger than it. The data stem from a study of shared T cell receptors in the human thymus (dated by TCRdb to about 2021). About the full investigation: The study investigated the way shared, self-reactive T-cell receptor alpha chains are produced in the human thymus.

The CDR3 runs 16 residues from the cysteine to the phenylalanine. Kept here is only the CDR3 DNA, which spans 48 bases and is read in frame from base 1. Deletion took 4 bases off V and 2 bases off J, with a span of 18 bases between the germline ends. CDR1 and CDR2 are read off the germline V gene as MDHEN and SYDVKM. To prepare the library, the immunoSEQ multiplex PCR assay was applied. The source is immuneACCESS, and TCRdb retained only in-frame sequences with V and J called. Part of the clones is not carried over; for the studies checked, unresolved V genes explain less than half of this, and the remainder is unexplained. Counted in this sample were 720,000 or so clones; roughly 88% of them appeared once. The ten largest clones represent roughly 0.01% of the sample. The data also belong to a second study, concerning human thymus T cells. The second study, in turn, reports: Immunologically healthy infants undergoing open corrective cardiac surgery for congenital heart defects in Finland were used as donors. Thymus tissue was collected as surgical resects that were removed during corrective cardiac surgery. V and J gene segment usage appeared biased in both thymic and peripheral blood repertoires. The related research reported highly overlapping thymic TCR repertoires among unrelated individuals. The study used roughly eight infant thymus samples plus four related peripheral blood samples to characterize TCR alpha and beta repertoires. Donor ages ranged from roughly 7 to 244 days, and the cohort comprised six male and a couple of female infants. Thymocytes were released mechanically from tissue and stored at -70 °C as pellets of about 8.5-31 million cells. A QIAsymphony instrument was used to extract genomic DNA from the frozen cell pellets. Using the immunoSEQ multiplex PCR assay, the TCRB and TCRAD loci were amplified from a standardized quantity of quality-controlled genomic DNA. The V(D)J region was spanned by amplicons of a length sufficient to cover the CDR3 and to identify V and J genes. Amplicon sequencing was performed on an Illumina platform through the commercial immunoSEQ service. Corrections for primer bias and sequencing errors followed previously described methods, while TCRAD and TCRB definitions were based on the IMGT database. immunoSEQ Analyzer 3.0 and VDJTools were used for repertoire analysis, which covered basic statistics, V/J segment usage, diversity estimates, rarefaction and pairwise overlap. Diversity was estimated using the Chao1, ChaoE, Efron-Thisted, Shannon and inverse Simpson indices, and was also estimated on datasets down-sampled to the size of the smallest sample. For repertoire overlap, CDR3 nucleotide sequence, V gene and J gene had to match strictly, and clustering was done by Jaccard-based multidimensional scaling. On average, approximately 790,000 unique TCRB clonotypes were obtained from thymus samples, compared with roughly 89,000 from blood samples.

The chain is made from TRBV28 and TRBJ2-7; perhaps TRBD1 is the D gene, with 6 bases matching. The sequence was collected from a girl under three years old with a congenital heart defect. Donor details come from another sample of the same person, matched by shared clones. Sequencing was done on a sample of thymocytes. The CDR3 here reads CASSSVPVQGTYEQYF. The DNA sequence is as follows: TGTGCCAGCAGTTCCGTCCCGGTGCAGGGGACCTACGAGCAGTACTTC. Joined to the reference TRBV28 and TRBJ2-7 proteins, this CDR3 gives the full variable domain: DVKVTQSSRYLVKRTGEKVFLECVQDMDHENMFWYRQDPGLGLRLIYFSYDVKMKEKGDIPEGYSVSREKKERFSLILESASTNQTSMYLCASSSVPVQGTYEQYFGPGTRLTVT.